These 22 T cell receptor beta chains share one sample of origin, sequenced in a study of radiotherapy plus CTLA-4 blockade in lung cancer. Clones were read by immunoSEQ multiplex PCR, and TCRdb kept only the in-frame ones, dropping some. Of about 40,000 clones listed, 75% to 85% were seen once; the top ten hold under 25%. This specimen consisted of peripheral blood, obtained from a patient treated with radiotherapy plus ipilimumab. The receptors come from a human donor with non-small cell lung cancer that progressed on radiotherapy plus ipilimumab.

The J gene is TRBJ2-1, the V gene TRBV6-5; D gene uncertain. Trimming shortened V by 0 bases and J by 4 bases, and 13 bases separated the two germline ends. The CDR3 totals 16 residues. In germline, CDR1 is MNHEY, CDR2 SVGAGI. The CDR3 nucleotides are TGTGCCAGCAGTTACTCGAGAGACTGGAGTTACAATGAGCAGTTCTTC. It yields the protein CASSYSRDWSYNEQFF.

The chain recombines TRBV7-2 with TRBJ2-3; 8 nucleotides agree with TRBD2. The CDR3 extends over 14 amino acids. After removal of 5 bases from V and 6 bases from J, the junction contained 7 bases not matched to a gene. Germline CDR1 SGHTA, CDR2 FQGNSA. The CDR3 loop is CASSDTGGRDTQYF. CDR3 in DNA: TGTGCCAGCAGCGACACGGGGGGGCGCGATACGCAGTATTTT.

The chain carries TRBV5-1 and TRBJ2-5; 10 nucleotides line up with TRBD2. The J segment lost 3 bases and the V segment lost 7 bases, leaving 6 bases of the junction unmatched. CDR1 is SGHRS and CDR2 is YFSETQ in the germline V gene. CDR3 size: 14 residues. The CDR3 reads CASRTSGEKETQYF. CDR3 in DNA: TGCGCCAGCCGCACTAGCGGGGAGAAAGAGACCCAGTACTTC.

The chain has TRBV11-2 and TRBJ2-1, with TRBD2 matching over 7 bases. The ends lost 1 base at V and 7 bases at J; junction bases unmatched: 10. The CDR3 loop spans 16 amino acids. Germline V gene data show CDR1 as SGHAT and CDR2 as FQNNGV. This CDR3 is CASSLGASGDGNEQFF. The CDR3 nucleotides read TGTGCCAGCAGCTTAGGGGCTAGCGGTGACGGAAATGAGCAGTTCTTC.

J is TRBJ2-3 and V is TRBV6-1, with 7 positions matching TRBD2. V lost 4 bases and J lost 4; bases outside the gene matches: 5. CDR3 length equals 14 residues. Germline V lookup: CDR1 MNHNS, CDR2 SASEGT. CDR3 nucleotides: TGTGCCAGCAGTGGACTCGGGGGGTCAGATACGCAGTATTTT. As protein: CASSGLGGSDTQYF.

This clone was counted only a few times. The chain employs TRBV6-5 and TRBJ1-3, with D hard to call. Germline values: CDR1 MNHEY, CDR2 SVGAGI. With 7 bases removed from V and 0 bases from J, the gap between germline ends came to 13 bases. The CDR3 spans 15 residues. The CDR3 here is CASTERRTSGNTIYF. The CDR3 DNA reads TGTGCCAGCACCGAGCGGAGAACCTCTGGAAACACCATATATTTT.

The V call is TRBV4-2, the J call TRBJ2-3; 8 positions agree with TRBD1. The V gene end was trimmed by 1 base and the J gene end by 2 bases; junction bases not matched to a gene: 5. The CDR3 runs to 16 residues. Germline values: CDR1 LGHNA, CDR2 YNFKEQ. DNA for the CDR3: TGTGCCAGCAGCCAAGGGGACAGGACTTCCACAGATACGCAGTATTTT. Its translation: CASSQGDRTSTDTQYF.

The chain employs TRBV7-2 and TRBJ1-6; D perhaps matches TRBD1 (5 bases). This CDR3 has 14 amino acids. Germline loops: CDR1 SGHTA, CDR2 FQGNSA. Trimming removed 1 base from V and 7 bases from J, with 8 bases in between. The CDR3 sequence: CASSLVPGNSPLHF. Written as DNA, the CDR3 is TGTGCCAGCAGCTTAGTGCCAGGGAATTCACCCCTCCACTTT.

As for this clone: This specimen includes other DNA sequences encoding the same CDR3. This chain connects TRBV7-3 to TRBJ2-1; D uncertain. Per the germline V gene, CDR1 is SGHTA and CDR2 is FQGTGA. This CDR3 is built from 13 residues. Trimming took off 6 bases at V and 0 bases at J, with 6 bases between the two ends. The CDR3 DNA follows: TGTGCCAGCAGTCCCGGCTCCTACAATGAGCAGTTCTTC. Amino acid sequence: CASSPGSYNEQFF.

V usage is TRBV5-3 and J usage is TRBJ2-7; D call uncertain. TRBV5-3 is an open reading frame, and its role is uncertain. The germline V and J ends were trimmed by 5 bases and 6 bases, with 12 bases remaining between them. The CDR3 totals 12 residues. The CDR3 region is CARRRKRREQYF. The CDR3 region has the DNA TGTGCCAGAAGACGAAAGAGGCGCGAGCAGTACTTC.

The J gene is TRBJ2-1, the V gene TRBV6-6, with D possibly being TRBD1 (5 bases). From germline, CDR1 is MNHNY and CDR2 SVGAGI (reference sequence). This CDR3 contains 13 residues. V lost 5 bases and J lost 6, with 11 bases in between. This CDR3 is CASSQQGFNEQFF. In nucleotides, the CDR3 is TGTGCCAGCAGTCAGCAGGGTTTCAATGAGCAGTTCTTC.

This chain uses TRBV6-5 with TRBJ1-2, with a weak D call TRBD1 (5 bases). The ends were cut back, 2 bases at V and 6 bases at J, with 13 bases in the middle. Germline lookup yields CDR1 MNHEY and CDR2 SVGAGI. This CDR3 is built from 14 residues. This CDR3 reads CASSYGAGTNGYTF. The CDR3 DNA sequence: TGTGCCAGCAGTTACGGGGCAGGGACTAATGGCTACACCTTC.

The chain employs TRBV7-6 and TRBJ2-5; possibly TRBD2 for D (6 bases). This CDR3 is 16 amino acids long. The V gene lost 5 bases and the J gene lost 5 bases, with 21 bases spanning the gap. CDR1 and CDR2 (germline): SGHVS, FNYEAQ. The CDR3, as DNA: TGTGCCAGCAGCCTTGGCCGGGACTCACTTTCGGAGACCCAGTACTTC. This encodes CASSLGRDSLSETQYF.

The chain joins TRBV15 to TRBJ2-5; TRBD1 might be the D (6 bases). With 0 bases removed from V and 1 base from J, the gap between germline ends came to 9 bases. CDR1 and CDR2 (germline): LNHNV, YYDKDF (reference sequence). This CDR3 has 15 amino acids. The CDR3: CATSRDGQLQETQYF. Written as DNA, the CDR3 is TGTGCCACCAGCAGAGATGGACAGCTCCAAGAGACCCAGTACTTC.

The genes are TRBV14 and TRBJ2-2; TRBD2 is a possible D gene (6 bases). CDR1 SGHDN and CDR2 FVKESK come from the germline V gene. CDR3 length equals 13 residues. V lost 4 bases and J lost 7, with 10 bases in between. This CDR3 reads CASSPSGVGELFF. DNA for the CDR3: TGTGCCAGCAGCCCCTCGGGGGTCGGGGAGCTGTTTTTT.

J is TRBJ2-1 and V is TRBV5-1; the match to TRBD2 covers 10 bases. The CDR3 totals 15 residues. Germline V gene data show CDR1 as SGHRS and CDR2 as YFSETQ. V was clipped by 0 bases and J by 8 bases; unmatched bases: 5. For the CDR3, the DNA is TGCGCCAGCAGCTTGGAGGCTAGCGGGGGATATGAGCAGTTCTTC. It translates to CASSLEASGGYEQFF.

The count of this clone is one. This chain joins TRBV15 and TRBJ2-2, with TRBD2 as a possible D gene (5 bases). The germline CDR1 and CDR2 sequences are LNHNV and YYDKDF (reference sequence). The CDR3 runs 15 residues. V was clipped by 8 bases and J by 6 bases, with 19 bases between them. CDR3 sequence (DNA): TGTGCCACCTCCGGGGTGGGGTCGGTGGCCGGGGAGCTGTTTTTT. Translated, it gives CATSGVGSVAGELFF.

This chain connects TRBV5-1 to TRBJ2-2; 8 bases line up with TRBD1. The V and J ends lost 5 bases and 0 bases, in that order; junction bases with no gene match: 6. In germline, CDR1 is SGHRS, CDR2 YFSETQ. This CDR3 region has 16 residues. The CDR3: CASRPGQETNTGELFF. CDR3 DNA sequence: TGCGCCAGCAGGCCGGGACAGGAGACGAACACCGGGGAGCTGTTTTTT.

This chain uses TRBV7-2 with TRBJ2-7; TRBD1 aligns across 8 bases. The length of the CDR3 is 13 residues. Germline V CDR1 and CDR2: SGHTA, FQGNSA. V trimming: 2 bases; J trimming: 4 bases; junction bases outside the gene matches: 1. As DNA, the CDR3 is TGTGCCAGCAGCTTAACAGGGGGGTACGAGCAGTACTTC. It is translated as CASSLTGGYEQYF.

V gene TRBV10-3 combines with J gene TRBJ1-5; D is unresolved. CDR3 length equals 15 residues. CDR1 is ENHRY and CDR2 is SYGVKD in the germline V gene. Trimming took off 6 bases at V and 2 bases at J, with 14 bases between the two ends. The CDR3: CAISGSSRGNQPQHF. The CDR3 DNA reads TGTGCCATCAGCGGGTCCTCACGGGGCAATCAGCCCCAGCATTTT.

V gene TRBV10-3 combines with J gene TRBJ2-3; unclear D gene. CDR3 size: 14 residues. Looked up from germline, CDR1 is ENHRY and CDR2 is SYGVKD. V lost 3 bases, J lost 0 bases, and 7 bases lay in between. CDR3 sequence (DNA): TGTGCCATCAGTGACCCTTCTAGCACAGATACGCAGTATTTT. This gives the protein CAISDPSSTDTQYF.

The genes are TRBV11-2 and TRBJ1-3; 7 bases are a match to TRBD1. Trimming took 5 bases from V and 1 from J; bases not matched to a gene: 8. The CDR3 runs 16 residues. Germline CDR1 is SGHAT and CDR2 is FQNNGV. The DNA of the CDR3 is TGTGCCAGCAGCCCCGGGACAGTAAGATCTGGAAACACCATATATTTT. It translates to CASSPGTVRSGNTIYF.